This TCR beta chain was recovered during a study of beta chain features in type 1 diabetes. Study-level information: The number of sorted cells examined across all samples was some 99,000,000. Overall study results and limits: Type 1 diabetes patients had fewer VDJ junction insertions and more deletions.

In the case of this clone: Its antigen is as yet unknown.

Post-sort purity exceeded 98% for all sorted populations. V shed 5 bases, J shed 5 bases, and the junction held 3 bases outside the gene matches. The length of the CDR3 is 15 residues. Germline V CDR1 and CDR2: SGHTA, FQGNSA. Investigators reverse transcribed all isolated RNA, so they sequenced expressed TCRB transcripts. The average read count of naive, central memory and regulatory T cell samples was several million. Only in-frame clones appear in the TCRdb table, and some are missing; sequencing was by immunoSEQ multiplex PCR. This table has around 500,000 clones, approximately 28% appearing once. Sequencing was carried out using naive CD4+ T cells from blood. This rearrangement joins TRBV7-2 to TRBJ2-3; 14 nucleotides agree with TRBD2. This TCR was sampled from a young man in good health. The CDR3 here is CASSGTSGSQDTQYF. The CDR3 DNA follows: TGTGCCAGCAGCGGGACTAGCGGGAGTCAAGATACGCAGTATTTT.